This is a list of T cell receptor beta chains from one sample in a study of T-cell memory formation after mild COVID-19. One entry per CDR3 protein results from TCRdb running MiXCR on the 5' RACE reads. The table records around 500,000 distinct CDR3 sequences, 15% to 20% of them present only once. Source material: PBMCs or a T cell subset sorted from them (not recorded which). These receptors originate from an adult woman who had mild COVID-19 (a few samples of this study predate the infection). Cell type and time point are not known. Each CDR3 is given with its conserved first and last residue. Each record gives: V gene, J gene, D gene, CDR3 length, clone size, CDR3 protein, CDR3 DNA. D genes are given only for firm matches. Size is stated for part of the rows, as once, few or many counts, or as a class when the clone is expanded.

V: TRBV9
J: TRBJ2-3
D: -
length: 18
size: few
CDR3: CASSVEGGYPVSTDTQYF
DNA: TGTGCCAGCAGCGTAGAAGGGGGATACCCTGTTAGCACAGATACGCAGTATTTT

V: TRBV12-3/TRBV12-4
J: TRBJ1-1
D: TRBD1
length: 16
size: -
CDR3: CASSSQGGGSNTEAFF
DNA: TGTGCCAGCAGTTCTCAAGGGGGCGGAAGTAACACTGAAGCTTTCTTT

V: TRBV7-6
J: TRBJ2-6
D: TRBD1
length: 19
size: few
CDR3: CASSLEGQGRPSGANVLTF
DNA: TGTGCCAGCAGCTTAGAGGGACAGGGAAGACCTTCTGGGGCCAACGTCCTGACTTTC

V: TRBV12-3/TRBV12-4
J: TRBJ2-7
D: -
length: 11
size: few
CDR3: CASRLGYEQYF
DNA: TGTGCCAGCAGGCTAGGGTACGAGCAGTACTTC

V: TRBV4-3
J: TRBJ2-1
D: -
length: 16
size: -
CDR3: CASSQEFGLAYNEQFF
DNA: TGCGCCAGCAGCCAAGAGTTCGGGTTAGCCTACAATGAGCAGTTCTTC

V: TRBV7-2
J: TRBJ2-5
D: -
length: 14
size: -
CDR3: CASSLGGGKETQYF
DNA: TGTGCCAGCAGCTTAGGAGGGGGGAAAGAGACCCAGTACTTC

V: TRBV5-6
J: TRBJ2-7
D: -
length: 15
size: few
CDR3: CASSPPGRATTEQYF
DNA: TGTGCCAGCAGCCCTCCGGGACGCGCCACTACTGAGCAGTACTTC

V: TRBV6-1
J: TRBJ2-1
D: -
length: 15
size: few
CDR3: CASPNPPSSYNEQFF
DNA: TGTGCCAGCCCTAACCCACCGAGCTCCTACAATGAGCAGTTCTTC

V: TRBV11-2
J: TRBJ2-7
D: -
length: 11
size: -
CDR3: CASSQADEQYF
DNA: TGTGCCAGCAGCCAAGCAGACGAGCAGTACTTC

V: TRBV7-9
J: TRBJ1-5
D: -
length: 15
size: few
CDR3: CASSRAGERNQPQHF
DNA: TGTGCCAGCAGCCGAGCAGGGGAACGCAATCAGCCCCAGCATTTT

V: TRBV5-1
J: TRBJ1-5
D: -
length: 15
size: few
CDR3: CASSLSDPTGQPQHF
DNA: TGCGCCAGCAGCCTAAGTGACCCGACGGGTCAGCCCCAGCATTTT

V: TRBV30
J: TRBJ1-1
D: -
length: 13
size: few
CDR3: CAWVTDGNTEAFF
DNA: TGTGCCTGGGTCACGGACGGGAACACTGAAGCTTTCTTT

V: TRBV12-3/TRBV12-4
J: TRBJ2-3
D: -
length: 13
size: few
CDR3: CASSARVEDTQYF
DNA: TGTGCCAGCAGCGCTCGGGTCGAAGATACGCAGTATTTT

V: TRBV4-1
J: TRBJ2-7
D: TRBD1
length: 15
size: few
CDR3: CASSQGMTGTHEQYF
DNA: TGCGCCAGCAGCCAGGGGATGACAGGGACCCACGAGCAGTACTTC

V: TRBV15
J: TRBJ1-5
D: -
length: 15
size: few
CDR3: CATSRGSGDNQPQHF
DNA: TGTGCCACCAGCAGAGGGTCAGGGGACAATCAGCCCCAGCATTTT

V: TRBV5-6
J: TRBJ2-1
D: -
length: 13
size: -
CDR3: CASSPTGQSRQFF
DNA: TGTGCCAGCAGCCCGACAGGCCAGTCCAGGCAGTTCTTC

V: TRBV5-1
J: TRBJ1-1
D: -
length: 14
size: -
CDR3: CASSFQNSGTEAFF
DNA: TGCGCCAGCAGCTTTCAGAATTCGGGGACTGAAGCTTTCTTT

V: TRBV7-2
J: TRBJ2-7
D: -
length: 14
size: -
CDR3: CASSFTGTSYEQYF
DNA: TGTGCCAGCAGCTTTACCGGGACTTCCTACGAGCAGTACTTC

V: TRBV7-9
J: TRBJ1-3
D: -
length: 15
size: -
CDR3: CASKGQGESGNTIYF
DNA: TGTGCCAGCAAAGGGCAAGGGGAAAGTGGAAACACCATATATTTT

V: TRBV9
J: TRBJ2-1
D: -
length: 15
size: -
CDR3: CASSVGSEVRNEQFF
DNA: TGTGCCAGCAGCGTAGGCTCCGAGGTCCGCAATGAGCAGTTCTTC

V: TRBV9
J: TRBJ2-3
D: -
length: 13
size: -
CDR3: CASSELRTDTQYF
DNA: TGTGCCAGCAGCGAATTACGGACAGATACGCAGTATTTT

V: TRBV6-5
J: TRBJ1-1
D: -
length: 13
size: few
CDR3: CASSYFLDTEAFF
DNA: TGTGCCAGCAGTTACTTTTTAGACACTGAAGCTTTCTTT

V: TRBV6-5
J: TRBJ2-2
D: TRBD2
length: 16
size: few
CDR3: CATVAGGKRNTGELFF
DNA: TGTGCCACCGTAGCGGGAGGAAAGCGGAACACCGGGGAGCTGTTTTTT

V: TRBV7-2
J: TRBJ1-2
D: -
length: 13
size: -
CDR3: CASRQDLNYGYTF
DNA: TGTGCCAGCAGGCAGGATCTGAACTATGGCTACACCTTC

V: TRBV6-4
J: TRBJ1-1
D: -
length: 14
size: -
CDR3: CASTSQAGGTEAFF
DNA: TGTGCCAGCACGTCTCAGGCGGGGGGCACTGAAGCTTTCTTT

V: TRBV7-3
J: TRBJ1-1
D: -
length: 15
size: many
CDR3: CASSSAGLGNTEAFF
DNA: TGTGCCAGCAGCTCGGCGGGACTCGGGAACACTGAAGCTTTCTTT

V: TRBV7-8
J: TRBJ2-7
D: TRBD1
length: 13
size: -
CDR3: CASNAGGYYEQYF
DNA: TGTGCCAGCAACGCAGGGGGCTACTACGAGCAGTACTTC

V: TRBV24-1
J: TRBJ2-2
D: TRBD2
length: 15
size: many
CDR3: CAASEGLVGSGELFF
DNA: TGTGCCGCCTCAGAAGGACTAGTCGGGTCCGGGGAGCTGTTTTTT

V: TRBV5-1
J: TRBJ2-7
D: TRBD1
length: 14
size: -
CDR3: CDSSLPGGSYEQYF
DNA: TGCGACAGCAGCTTGCCAGGGGGCTCCTACGAGCAGTACTTC

V: TRBV7-9
J: TRBJ2-7
D: TRBD2
length: 16
size: few
CDR3: CASSPDSGRAIYEQYF
DNA: TGTGCCAGCAGCCCGGATAGCGGGAGGGCCATCTACGAGCAGTACTTC

V: TRBV5-8
J: TRBJ2-3
D: TRBD2
length: 15
size: few
CDR3: CASSRLARSTDTQYF
DNA: TGTGCCAGCAGCCGACTAGCGCGGAGCACAGATACGCAGTATTTT

V: TRBV12-3/TRBV12-4
J: TRBJ2-5
D: -
length: 13
size: -
CDR3: CASSYLNKETQYF
DNA: TGTGCCAGCAGCTACCTGAATAAAGAGACCCAGTACTTC

V: TRBV5-1
J: TRBJ1-1
D: -
length: 12
size: few
CDR3: CASNYGNTEAFF
DNA: TGCGCCAGCAATTACGGAAACACTGAAGCTTTCTTT

V: TRBV15
J: TRBJ1-1
D: -
length: 14
size: few
CDR3: CATSRVKGNTEAFF
DNA: TGTGCCACCAGCAGAGTAAAGGGGAACACTGAAGCTTTCTTT

V: TRBV5-8
J: TRBJ1-1
D: TRBD1
length: 15
size: -
CDR3: CASSPETGWNTEAFF
DNA: TGTGCCAGCAGCCCGGAGACAGGGTGGAACACTGAAGCTTTCTTT

V: TRBV6-2/TRBV6-3
J: TRBJ2-7
D: -
length: 14
size: -
CDR3: CASSTPGRIYEQYF
DNA: TGTGCCAGCAGCACTCCGGGCCGGATCTACGAGCAGTACTTC

V: TRBV4-2
J: TRBJ2-3
D: -
length: 18
size: -
CDR3: CASSQRPAGQDITDTQYF
DNA: TGTGCCAGCAGCCAACGTCCAGCGGGACAGGACATCACAGATACGCAGTATTTT

V: TRBV24-1
J: TRBJ1-5
D: -
length: 14
size: few
CDR3: CATAGAMSNQPQHF
DNA: TGTGCCACCGCAGGGGCAATGAGCAATCAGCCCCAGCATTTT

V: TRBV2
J: TRBJ1-2
D: -
length: 17
size: few
CDR3: CASRDEVGGQGNYGYTF
DNA: TGTGCCAGCAGGGACGAGGTGGGGGGGCAAGGCAACTATGGCTACACCTTC

V: TRBV20-1
J: TRBJ2-7
D: TRBD1
length: 18
size: many
CDR3: CSARASATRTGGRYEQYF
DNA: TGCAGTGCTAGAGCTTCGGCGACGAGGACAGGGGGCCGTTACGAGCAGTACTTC

V: TRBV6-2/TRBV6-3
J: TRBJ1-1
D: -
length: 13
size: -
CDR3: CASSIQDNTEAFF
DNA: TGTGCCAGCAGTATTCAGGATAACACTGAAGCTTTCTTT

V: TRBV30
J: TRBJ1-1
D: -
length: 15
size: few
CDR3: CAWIREGGRVTEAFF
DNA: TGTGCCTGGATCCGCGAGGGGGGTAGGGTCACTGAAGCTTTCTTT

V: TRBV25-1
J: TRBJ1-1
D: -
length: 14
size: -
CDR3: CASSESIPNTEAFF
DNA: TGTGCCAGCAGTGAGTCGATTCCCAACACTGAAGCTTTCTTT

V: TRBV20-1
J: TRBJ1-2
D: TRBD1
length: 14
size: few
CDR3: CSARTGLGNYGYTF
DNA: TGCAGTGCTAGGACAGGGCTGGGCAACTATGGCTACACCTTC

V: TRBV7-2
J: TRBJ2-7
D: TRBD1
length: 15
size: few
CDR3: CASSLTGIEPYEQYF
DNA: TGTGCCAGCAGCTTGACAGGGATAGAGCCGTACGAGCAGTACTTC

V: TRBV20-1
J: TRBJ2-7
D: TRBD1
length: 14
size: many
CDR3: CSARAGTGGFLQYF
DNA: TGCAGTGCCAGAGCCGGGACAGGGGGCTTTTTGCAGTACTTC

V: TRBV3-1
J: TRBJ1-2
D: TRBD1
length: 16
size: many
CDR3: CASSQMWDRSNYGYTF
DNA: TGTGCCAGCAGCCAAATGTGGGACAGATCTAACTATGGCTACACCTTC

V: TRBV3-1
J: TRBJ2-7
D: -
length: 13
size: once
CDR3: CASSPEGANEQYF
DNA: TGTGCCAGCAGCCCGGAGGGGGCGAACGAGCAGTACTTC

V: TRBV4-1
J: TRBJ2-7
D: -
length: 15
size: -
CDR3: CASSQDPRTSYEQYF
DNA: TGCGCCAGCAGCCAAGATCCCAGAACAAGCTACGAGCAGTACTTC

V: TRBV3-1
J: TRBJ2-2
D: TRBD1
length: 15
size: -
CDR3: CASSSWTGGTGELFF
DNA: TGTGCCAGCAGCTCTTGGACAGGGGGGACCGGGGAGCTGTTTTTT

V: TRBV21-1
J: TRBJ2-3
D: -
length: 14
size: many
CDR3: CASSKEPNTDTQYF
DNA: TGTGCCAGCAGCAAAGAACCCAACACAGATACGCAGTATTTT

V: TRBV9
J: TRBJ2-1
D: TRBD2
length: 16
size: -
CDR3: CASSVGAGASYNEQFF
DNA: TGTGCCAGCAGCGTAGGAGCGGGGGCTTCCTACAATGAGCAGTTCTTC

V: TRBV12-3/TRBV12-4
J: TRBJ2-3
D: -
length: 16
size: -
CDR3: CASSPGQSASTDTQYF
DNA: TGTGCCAGCAGTCCGGGCCAGTCCGCTAGCACAGATACGCAGTATTTT

V: TRBV5-6
J: TRBJ2-3
D: TRBD2
length: 14
size: -
CDR3: CASRARGGTDTQYF
DNA: TGTGCCAGCAGGGCTCGGGGGGGCACAGATACGCAGTATTTT

V: TRBV5-1
J: TRBJ2-5
D: TRBD1
length: 15
size: few
CDR3: CASSLDRGRQETQYF
DNA: TGCGCCAGCAGTCTGGACAGGGGGCGGCAAGAGACCCAGTACTTC